The rows below give T cell receptor beta chains drawn from one sample of a study of CD8+ T cells in alopecia areata. TCRdb keeps only in-frame clones here, not all; method: immunoSEQ multiplex PCR. The sample records over 50,000 clones, roughly half being singletons. The sequenced sample was CD8+ T cells sorted from blood, obtained at week 0. These receptors all come from a human donor with alopecia areata. Both conserved end residues are part of each CDR3. D genes are given only for firm matches. For some rows the clone size is stated as once, few or many, or as a class when expanded; others skip it.

TRBJ2-6,TRBV13,.,.,TGTGCCAGCAGCCCCCCCCTTGGCTCTGGGGCCAACGTCCTGACTTTC,CASSPPLGSGANVLTF
TRBJ1-2,TRBV29-1,.,TRBD1,TGCAGCGTTGTGGGACAGGGTCACTATGGCTACACCTTC,CSVVGQGHYGYTF
TRBJ2-7,TRBV27,.,.,TGTGCCAGCAGGCGAGCCTACGAGCAGTACTTC,CASRRAYEQYF
TRBJ2-7,TRBV29-1,.,.,TGCAGCGTTCAGACCGTAGGGGTTTCCAAGAGGGCGTACGAGCAGTACTTC,CSVQTVGVSKRAYEQYF
TRBJ2-7,TRBV4-1,.,.,TGCGCCAGCAGCCAGAAAAGGACGGACGCCTACGAGCAGTACTTC,CASSQKRTDAYEQYF
TRBJ2-5,TRBV11-1,.,.,TGTGCCAGCAGCCCCATGCAGGTCCAAGAGACCCAGTACTTC,CASSPMQVQETQYF
TRBJ2-7,TRBV6-1,.,TRBD2,TGTGCCAGCAGTGGATCGGGACTACACCCCTCCTACGAGCAGTACTTC,CASSGSGLHPSYEQYF
TRBJ1-1,TRBV5-1,.,.,TGCGCCAGCAGCTTGGGAAGTGAAGCTTTCTTT,CASSLGSEAFF
TRBJ2-5,TRBV4-1,few,.,TGCGCCAGCAGCCAAGTGGTTGGATGGAGCGAGACCCAGTACTTC,CASSQVVGWSETQYF
TRBJ2-3,TRBV11-2,few,TRBD2,TGTGCCAGCAGCGGGACTAGCGGCCCCACAGATACGCAGTATTTT,CASSGTSGPTDTQYF
TRBJ2-3,TRBV27,.,.,TGTGCCAGCAGTGTAACGGGTAGCTATACGCAGTATTTT,CASSVTGSYTQYF
TRBJ2-5,TRBV7-9,.,.,TGTGCGGGGGAGAGCGGTAGGGTGCAAGAGACCCAGTACTTC,CAGESGRVQETQYF
TRBJ1-1,TRBV5-1,.,.,TGCGCCAGCAGCTTGTCCACCCTCACTGAAGCTTTCTTT,CASSLSTLTEAFF
TRBJ2-1,TRBV28,few,.,TGTGCCAGCAGGGAAGGACACTACAATGAGCAGTTCTTC,CASREGHYNEQFF
TRBJ1-2,TRBV29-1,.,.,TGCAGCGTTGAGGCCAGGGACTATGGCTACACCTTC,CSVEARDYGYTF
TRBJ2-4,TRBV4-1,.,.,TGCGCCAGCAGCCAAGTTCTGGGGGGAGACATTCAGTACTTC,CASSQVLGGDIQYF
TRBJ2-1,TRBV30,few,.,TGTGCCTGGAGATCCGGTTACAATGAGCAGTTCTTC,CAWRSGYNEQFF
TRBJ2-7,TRBV29-1,.,TRBD1,TGCAGCGTTGAAGCTAAGTGGGACAGGGCCTACGAGCAGTACTTC,CSVEAKWDRAYEQYF
TRBJ2-3,TRBV7-9,few,.,TGTGCCAGCAGCGATCCCCAAAGCACAGATACGCAGTATTTT,CASSDPQSTDTQYF
TRBJ1-1,TRBV29-1,.,.,TGCAGCGTTGAAAGTTATGGGGGGGGCACTGAAGCTTTCTTT,CSVESYGGGTEAFF
TRBJ2-5,TRBV27,.,.,TGTGCCAGCAGTTTATATTCCGGGACATATGAGACCCAGTACTTC,CASSLYSGTYETQYF
TRBJ2-5,TRBV4-1,few,.,TGCGCCAGCAGCCAAGTTAGGGGGGACGAGACCCAGTACTTC,CASSQVRGDETQYF
TRBJ1-5,TRBV12-1,many,.,TGTGCCAGCAGACAGAATAGCAATCAGCCCCAGCATTTT,CASRQNSNQPQHF
TRBJ1-4,TRBV9,few,TRBD1,TGTGCCAGCAGCCCTCAGGGGGCCGGGGAAAAACTGTTTTTT,CASSPQGAGEKLFF
TRBJ2-1,TRBV30,.,TRBD1,TGTGCCCACAGGGACAGGGGATCCTACAATGAGCAGTTCTTC,CAHRDRGSYNEQFF
TRBJ2-3,TRBV29-1,few,.,TGCAGCGCCGAGGGGGGTAGGGCGGGAGATACGCAGTATTTT,CSAEGGRAGDTQYF
TRBJ1-5,TRBV27,.,.,TGTGCCAGCAGTTTAGTTGGGCGGGGCAATCAGCCCCAGCATTTT,CASSLVGRGNQPQHF
TRBJ2-3,TRBV7-3,few,TRBD2,TGTGCCAGCAGCCCCGAGACTAGCGGGTTAACAGATACGCAGTATTTT,CASSPETSGLTDTQYF
TRBJ2-1,TRBV29-1,.,.,TGCAGCGGGTCCGGGGGTGCCGATGAGCAGTTCTTC,CSGSGGADEQFF
TRBJ1-1,TRBV5-4,.,.,TGTGCCAGCAGCTTCTTCTTTTCGTCGGACACTGAAGCTTTCTTT,CASSFFFSSDTEAFF
TRBJ2-2,TRBV15,.,.,TGTGCCACCAGTTTACGGGTCTTGAACACCGGGGAGCTGTTTTTT,CATSLRVLNTGELFF
TRBJ2-7,TRBV9,.,TRBD2,TGTGCCAGCAGTGTTAGCGGGATTGGGTCGTACGAGCAGTACTTC,CASSVSGIGSYEQYF
TRBJ2-2,TRBV9,.,.,TGTGCCAGCAGGGGTCACGGGGAGCTGTTTTTT,CASRGHGELFF
TRBJ2-1,TRBV7-9,.,.,TGTGCCAGCAGCTCCCGAGAAGGTAGCACGAATGAGCAGTTCTTC,CASSSREGSTNEQFF
TRBJ1-2,TRBV29-1,.,TRBD1,TGCAGCGTTTCGGGACAGGCGAAAACAAACTATGGCTACACCTTC,CSVSGQAKTNYGYTF
TRBJ2-7,TRBV4-1,.,TRBD2,TGCGCCAGCAGCCAAGAGGGACTAGCGGAGCCCTACGAGCAGTACTTC,CASSQEGLAEPYEQYF
TRBJ2-4,TRBV4-1,.,TRBD1,TGCGCCAGCATACAGGGGAACATTCAGTACTTC,CASIQGNIQYF
TRBJ2-5,TRBV4-1,once,.,TGCGCCAGCAGGGTCCCAGACCAAGAGACCCAGTACTTC,CASRVPDQETQYF
TRBJ2-2,TRBV29-1,.,.,TGCAGCGTTGAATTCCCCTCGAACACCGGGGAGCTGTTTTTT,CSVEFPSNTGELFF
TRBJ2-1,TRBV9,.,.,TGTGCCAGCAGCGTGGTGGGGGATTACAATGAGCAGTTCTTC,CASSVVGDYNEQFF